The clone carrying this T cell receptor (beta chain) turned up a few times. Its antigen is not identified. The genes and germline here are from mouse. Read data end 4 residues before the CDR3 end; the end is taken from the germline J gene. The sample carries other DNA sequences with the same CDR3. It was with CD4, CD8alpha, NKG2D, NKG2ACE and other markers that pooled cutaneous lymph node cells were sorted. Extracted from the samples, RNA was reverse transcribed into cDNA to serve as the sequencing template. Libraries were prepared by immunoSEQ multiplex PCR; TCRdb keeps only in-frame clonotypes and omits some of them. The sample was found to contain about 300,000 clones, and every one recurs. The data belong to a study of CD8+ T cells in alopecia areata. Study background: Grafts of skin from C3H/HeJ donors aged roughly 6-13 months with spontaneous alopecia went to female C3H/HeJ mice aged about 6-10 weeks. Overall study results and limits: TCRs were shared less clearly across patients than in mice, possibly for HLA-related reasons. Scalp samples also contribute reads from the resident alphabeta T cells found in normal skin. Lesional scalp, especially alopecia totalis/universalis, showed higher clonality than normal scalp.

Germline CDR1 is NSHNY and CDR2 is SYGAGN. The CDR3 has 12 amino acids. This chain connects TRBV13-1 to TRBJ2-7; TRBD1 might be the D (6 bases). Sequences were obtained from CD4+ T cells sorted from a lymph node. This TCR was sampled from a C3H/HeJ mouse with alopecia areata. Strain haplotype (MHC): H2-k. CDR3 sequence reads: CASSADSYEQYF. CDR3 DNA, as far as it was read: TGTGCCAGCAGTGCGGACAGTTAT.